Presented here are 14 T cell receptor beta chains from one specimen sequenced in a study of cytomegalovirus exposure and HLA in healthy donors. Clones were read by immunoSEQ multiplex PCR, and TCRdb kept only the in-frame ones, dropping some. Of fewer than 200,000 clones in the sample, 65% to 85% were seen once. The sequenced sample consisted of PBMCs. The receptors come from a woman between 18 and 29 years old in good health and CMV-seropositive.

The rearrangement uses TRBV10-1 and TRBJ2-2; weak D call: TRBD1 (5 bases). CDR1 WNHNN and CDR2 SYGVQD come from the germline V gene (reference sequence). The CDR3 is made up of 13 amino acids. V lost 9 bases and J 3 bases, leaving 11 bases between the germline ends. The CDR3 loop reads CASSTDDTGELFF. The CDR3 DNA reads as TGCGCCAGTTCGACAGATGACACCGGGGAGCTGTTTTTT.

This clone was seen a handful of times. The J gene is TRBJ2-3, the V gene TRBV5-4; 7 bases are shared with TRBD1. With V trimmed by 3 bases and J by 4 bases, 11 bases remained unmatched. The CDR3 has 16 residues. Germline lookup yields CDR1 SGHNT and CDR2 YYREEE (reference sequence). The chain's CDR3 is CASSWKRQGVPDTQYF. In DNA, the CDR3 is TGTGCCAGCAGCTGGAAGAGACAGGGTGTCCCAGATACGCAGTATTTT.

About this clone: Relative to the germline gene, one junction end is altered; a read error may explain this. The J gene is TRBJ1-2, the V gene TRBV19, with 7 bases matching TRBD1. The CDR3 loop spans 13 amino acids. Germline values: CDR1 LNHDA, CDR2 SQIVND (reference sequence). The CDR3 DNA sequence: TGTGCCAGTAGTATCCACGATTCCGGGACAGCCAGTTTC. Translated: CASSIHDSGTASF. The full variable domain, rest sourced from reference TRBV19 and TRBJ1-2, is DGGITQSPKYLFRKEGQNVTLSCEQNLNHDAMYWYRQDPGQGLRLIYYSQIVNDFQKGDIAEGYSVSREKKESFPLTVTSAQKNPTAFYLCASSIHDSGTASFGSGTRLTVV.

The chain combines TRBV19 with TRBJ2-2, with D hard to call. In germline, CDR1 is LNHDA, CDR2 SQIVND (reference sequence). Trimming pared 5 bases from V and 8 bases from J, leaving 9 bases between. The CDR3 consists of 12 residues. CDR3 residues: CASSSPRGELFF. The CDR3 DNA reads TGTGCCAGTAGTTCTCCTAGAGGGGAGCTGTTTTTT.

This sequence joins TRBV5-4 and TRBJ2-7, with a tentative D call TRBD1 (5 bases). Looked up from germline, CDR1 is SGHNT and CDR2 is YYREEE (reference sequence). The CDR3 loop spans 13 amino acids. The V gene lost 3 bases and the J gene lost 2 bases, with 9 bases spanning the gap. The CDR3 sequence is CASSSRGAYEQYF. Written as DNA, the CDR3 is TGTGCCAGCAGCTCTAGGGGTGCCTACGAGCAGTACTTC. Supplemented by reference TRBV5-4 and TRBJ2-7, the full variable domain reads ETGVTQSPTHLIKTRGQQVTLRCSSQSGHNTVSWYQQALGQGPQFIFQYYREEENGRGNFPPRFSGLQFPNYSSELNVNALELDDSALYLCASSSRGAYEQYFGPGTRLTVT.

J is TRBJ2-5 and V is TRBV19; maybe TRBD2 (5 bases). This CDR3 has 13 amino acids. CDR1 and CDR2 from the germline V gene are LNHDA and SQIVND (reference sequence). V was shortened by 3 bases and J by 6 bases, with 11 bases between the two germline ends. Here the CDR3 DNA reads TGTGCCAGTAGTATTGGACCGGGGAAGACCCAGTACTTC. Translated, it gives CASSIGPGKTQYF.

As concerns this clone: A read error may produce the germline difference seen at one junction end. DNA for the CDR3: TGTGCCAGCAGTAACTCGGGACAGGGCTTTGAGCAGTTCTTC. This gives the protein CASSNSGQGFEQFF. The chain combines TRBV6-6 with TRBJ2-1; 9 bases are a match to TRBD1. Per the germline V gene, CDR1 is MNHNY and CDR2 is SVGAGI (reference sequence). The CDR3 loop spans 14 amino acids.

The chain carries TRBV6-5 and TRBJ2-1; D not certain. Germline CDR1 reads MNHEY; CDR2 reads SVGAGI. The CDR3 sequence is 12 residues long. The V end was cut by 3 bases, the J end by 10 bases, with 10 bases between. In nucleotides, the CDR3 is TGTGCCAGCAGTTATCCCGAAGCGGAGCAGTTCTTC. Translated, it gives CASSYPEAEQFF.

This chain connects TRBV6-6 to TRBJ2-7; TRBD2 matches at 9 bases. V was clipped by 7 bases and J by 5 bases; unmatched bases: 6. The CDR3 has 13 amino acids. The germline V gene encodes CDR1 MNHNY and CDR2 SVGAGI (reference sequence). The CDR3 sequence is CASNPSGVHEQYF. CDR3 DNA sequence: TGTGCCAGCAACCCTAGCGGGGTTCACGAGCAGTACTTC.

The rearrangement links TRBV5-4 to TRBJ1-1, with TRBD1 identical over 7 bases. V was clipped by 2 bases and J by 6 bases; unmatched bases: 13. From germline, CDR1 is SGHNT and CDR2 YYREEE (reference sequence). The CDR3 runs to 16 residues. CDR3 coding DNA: TGTGCCAGCAGCTTAGTATCAGGGGGGCTAGAGGCTGAAGCTTTCTTT. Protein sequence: CASSLVSGGLEAEAFF.

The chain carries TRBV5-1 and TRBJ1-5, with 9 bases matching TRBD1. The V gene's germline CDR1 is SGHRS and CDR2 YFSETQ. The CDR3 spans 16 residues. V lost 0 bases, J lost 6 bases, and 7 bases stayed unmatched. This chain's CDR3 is CASSLAGTGNGQPQHF. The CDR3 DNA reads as TGCGCCAGCAGCTTGGCCGGGACAGGGAACGGTCAGCCCCAGCATTTT.

CDR3 nucleotides: TGTGCCAGCAGCTCCGCCACAGGGGGGATAGATAATTCACCCCTCCACTTT. Translating gives CASSSATGGIDNSPLHF. The chain links TRBV5-4 to TRBJ1-6; 8 nucleotides match TRBD1. V lost 3 bases, J lost 5 bases, and 10 bases stayed unmatched. Germline assignment: CDR1 SGHNT and CDR2 YYREEE (reference sequence). The CDR3 runs to 17 residues.

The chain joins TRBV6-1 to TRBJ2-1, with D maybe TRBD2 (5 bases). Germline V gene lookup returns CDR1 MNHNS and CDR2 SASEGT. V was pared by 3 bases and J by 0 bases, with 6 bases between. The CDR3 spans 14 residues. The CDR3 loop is CASSEGSSYNEQFF. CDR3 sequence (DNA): TGTGCCAGCAGTGAGGGGAGCTCCTACAATGAGCAGTTCTTC.

The CDR3 is CASSLPGGPTGELFF. The DNA of the CDR3 is TGTGCCAGCAGCTTACCGGGGGGTCCCACCGGGGAGCTGTTTTTT. The gene calls are TRBV5-4 and TRBJ2-2; TRBD2 aligns across 7 bases. V lost 2 bases and J lost 4; bases outside the gene matches: 5. The CDR3 totals 15 residues. CDR1 SGHNT and CDR2 YYREEE come from the germline V gene (reference sequence).